Included here is one TCR beta chain sequence, with context. Original analysis: Estimation of nucleated cell counts relied on the amplification of reference gene primers. Generated by immunoSEQ multiplex PCR, the TCRdb table keeps only in-frame clones and is missing some. V and J calls and clone size are those listed in that table; D and trimming were worked out from the DNA. The sample includes 170,000 or so clones, around 86% of them seen just once. This record comes from a study of blood T cell repertoires in COVID-19. Study in general: Nucleic acid was either cDNA or gDNA, and it came from T cells, B-cell-depleted T cells, or PBMCs.

Germline assignment: CDR1 SGHTA and CDR2 FQGNSA. Trimming took 5 bases from V and 4 from J; bases not matched to a gene: 12. There are 16 residues in the CDR3. V and J are TRBV7-2 and TRBJ2-7, with 9 bases lining up with TRBD1. The sequence derives from a man between 35 and 55 years old with active or convalescent COVID-19. Source material: peripheral blood. The CDR3, as DNA: TGTGCCAGCAGCCGCACCGAACCGGGGACAGGGTACGAGCAGTACTTC. It yields the protein CASSRTEPGTGYEQYF. Full variable domain (remainder filled in from reference TRBV7-2 and TRBJ2-7): GAGVSQSPSNKVTEKGKDVELRCDPISGHTALYWYRQSLGQGLEFLIYFQGNSAPDKSGLPSDRFSAERTGGSVSTLTIQRTQQEDSAVYLCASSRTEPGTGYEQYFGPGTRLTVT.